The clone carrying this T cell receptor beta chain was found many times. The sample comes from a study of T cells in Graves' hyperthyroidism and ophthalmopathy. This CDR3 comprises 14 residues. Looked up from germline, CDR1 is SQVTM and CDR2 is ANQGSEA. V was shortened by 4 bases and J by 5 bases, with 17 bases between the two germline ends. Patients were excluded because of uncontrolled infection, other autoimmune disease, pregnancy or lactation. Amplification yielded TCR beta CDR3 regions, with RNA transcripts as the source. An initial round of RT-PCR targeting the TCR CDR3 relied on the HTBI primer set. Each CDR3 protein gets one entry after TCRdb re-called the multiplex PCR reads with MiXCR. The sample has hundreds of thousands of distinct CDR3 sequences; around 22% are singletons.

This TCR was sampled from a young woman with Graves' ophthalmopathy. The specimen was blood. J is TRBJ1-1 and V is TRBV29-1; TRBD1 is a possible D gene (6 bases). In DNA, the CDR3 is TGCAGCGTTGTCCGGGGGGGCCCCAGGACTGAAGCTTTCTTT. Its protein is CSVVRGGPRTEAFF.